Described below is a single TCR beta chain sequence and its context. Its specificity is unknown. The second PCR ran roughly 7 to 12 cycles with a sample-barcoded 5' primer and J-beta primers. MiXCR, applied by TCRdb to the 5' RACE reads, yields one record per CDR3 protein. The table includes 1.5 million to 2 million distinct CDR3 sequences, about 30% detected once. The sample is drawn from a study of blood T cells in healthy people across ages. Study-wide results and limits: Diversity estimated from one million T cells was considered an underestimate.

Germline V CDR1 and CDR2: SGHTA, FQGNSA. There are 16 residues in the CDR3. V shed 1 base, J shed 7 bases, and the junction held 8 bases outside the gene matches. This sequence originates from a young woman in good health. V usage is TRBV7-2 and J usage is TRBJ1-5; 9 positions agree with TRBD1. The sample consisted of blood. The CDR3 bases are TGTGCCAGCAGCTTAGATACAGGGGGCGCAGGCCAGCCCCAGCATTTT. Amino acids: CASSLDTGGAGQPQHF.